Presented here are 27 T cell receptor beta chains from one specimen sequenced in a study of T-cell reconstitution after alpha-beta-depleted transplantation in children. Preparation of the TCRbeta library involved a method that used unique molecular identifiers. TCRdb processed the PCR reads anew with MiXCR; each CDR3 protein has one entry. The sample shows around 360,000 distinct CDR3 sequences, about a tenth of them seen only once. The sample here was PBMCs from the stem cell graft donor, taken from the stem cell graft. These receptors originate from a human donor who donated a stem cell graft to a child with acute lymphoblastic leukemia.

V is TRBV5-1 and J is TRBJ1-2; 10 bases are shared with TRBD1. Germline CDR1 is SGHRS and CDR2 is YFSETQ. The ends lost 4 bases at V and 1 base at J; junction bases unmatched: 4. This CDR3 is 15 amino acids long. The CDR3 sequence is CASSTGQGGNYGYTF. CDR3 sequence (DNA): TGCGCCAGCAGCACTGGACAGGGGGGTAACTATGGCTACACCTTC.

This clonotype was counted between two and nine times. V is TRBV4-2 and J is TRBJ2-7; 7 positions agree with TRBD2. CDR1 is LGHNA, CDR2 YNFKEQ, per germline. The CDR3 loop spans 15 amino acids. V dropped 1 base and J dropped 3; count of bases not matched to a gene: 6. As DNA, the CDR3 is TGTGCCAGCAGCCAAGGTCTAGCGGAGAACTACGAGCAGTACTTC. Amino acid sequence: CASSQGLAENYEQYF.

This clonotype was seen many times. V gene TRBV12-3 or TRBV12-4 combines with J gene TRBJ2-7, with a tentative D call TRBD2 (6 bases). The CDR3 sequence is 16 residues long. Trimming shortened V by 2 bases and J by 6 bases, and 20 bases separated the two germline ends. Here the CDR3 reads CASSLLFGRRVSEQYF. As DNA, the CDR3 is TGTGCCAGCAGTTTATTGTTTGGGAGGAGGGTCTCCGAGCAGTACTTC.

V gene TRBV5-6 combines with J gene TRBJ1-2; D remains ambiguous. V was pared by 7 bases and J by 4 bases, with 14 bases between. This CDR3 region has 13 residues. CDR1 SGHDT and CDR2 YYEEEE come from the germline V gene. DNA of the CDR3: TGTGCCAGCTCCCCGGGGTCCGGCTATGGCTACACCTTC. This gives the protein CASSPGSGYGYTF.

The chain has TRBV12-3 or TRBV12-4 and TRBJ2-7; 14 bases line up with TRBD2. The CDR3 sequence is 16 residues long. J lost 7 bases, V lost 5 bases, and 10 bases had no gene match. The CDR3 DNA reads as TGTGCCAGCAGTCCCCCGGGACTAGCGGGAGTGGGAGAGCAGTACTTC. Its translation is CASSPPGLAGVGEQYF.

This clonotype came up a few times. This chain uses TRBV11-2 with TRBJ1-6; TRBD1 matches at 7 bases. The CDR3 has 18 amino acids. Germline CDR1 SGHAT, CDR2 FQNNGV. V dropped 5 bases and J dropped 0; count of bases not matched to a gene: 10. Here the CDR3 reads CASSARWGQRSYNSPLHF. The CDR3 DNA sequence: TGTGCCAGCAGCGCTCGATGGGGACAGCGCTCCTATAATTCACCCCTCCACTTT. The complete variable domain, with remaining parts taken from reference TRBV11-2 and TRBJ1-6, reads EAGVAQSPRYKIIEKRQSVAFWCNPISGHATLYWYQQILGQGPKLLIQFQNNGVVDDSQLPKDRFSAERLKGVDSTLKIQPAKLEDSAVYLCASSARWGQRSYNSPLHFGNGTRLTVT.

V gene TRBV15 combines with J gene TRBJ2-1; 8 nucleotides agree with TRBD2. Germline assignment: CDR1 LNHNV and CDR2 YYDKDF (reference sequence). V lost 3 bases to trimming and J lost 7 bases; unmatched junction nucleotides: 8. This CDR3 spans 15 amino acids. CDR3 nucleotide sequence: TGTGCCACCAGCAGGGGAGCGGGAGCGAATAATGAGCAGTTCTTC. It is translated as CATSRGAGANNEQFF.

At least ten counts were recorded for this clonotype. Mismatch with germline at one junction end may stem from a read error. The chain joins TRBV7-7 to TRBJ2-2, with D perhaps being TRBD1 or TRBD2 (5 bases each). From germline, CDR1 is SSHAT and CDR2 FNYEAQ (reference sequence). The length of the CDR3 is 14 residues. Here the CDR3 reads CASSLGTETGELFF. CDR3 nucleotides: TGTGCTAGCAGCCTCGGGACCGAAACCGGGGAGCTGTTTTTT.

This clonotype has at least ten counts. The chain's CDR3 is CASSLLRGGMNTEAFF. Here the CDR3 DNA reads TGTGCCAGCAGCTTGTTAAGGGGAGGGATGAACACTGAAGCTTTCTTT. The gene calls are TRBV7-2 and TRBJ1-1; possibly TRBD1 for D (5 bases). There are 16 residues in the CDR3. V shed 3 bases and J shed 0 bases, with 14 bases lying between them. Germline-derived CDR1 and CDR2 are SGHTA and FQGNSA.

For the CDR3, the DNA is TGTGCAATCGGTGGGGAGCGGTACAATGAGCAGTTCTTC. Protein sequence: CAIGGERYNEQFF. The genes are TRBV12-3 or TRBV12-4 and TRBJ2-1, with D perhaps matching TRBD2 (5 bases). The CDR3 runs to 13 residues.

The V and J genes are TRBV20-1 and TRBJ2-4; 11 bases fit TRBD2. Unmatched junction bases numbered 7, after V lost 1 base and J lost 8 bases. Germline CDR1 is DFQATT and CDR2 is SNEGSKA (reference sequence). The CDR3 runs to 15 residues. In DNA, the CDR3 is TGCAGTGCTAGAGGCCAAACTAGCGGGAGAGACATTCAGTACTTC. Translation gives CSARGQTSGRDIQYF.

This chain links TRBV2 with TRBJ2-5; D tentatively fits TRBD1 or TRBD2 (5 bases each). The V and J ends lost 0 bases and 4 bases respectively, with 9 bases between them. Per the germline V gene, CDR1 is SNHLY and CDR2 is FYNNEI. This CDR3 has 14 amino acids. Here the CDR3 reads CASSEAGVRETQYF. The CDR3 nucleotides are TGTGCCAGCAGTGAAGCGGGGGTCCGAGAGACCCAGTACTTC.

Note on this clonotype: An end of the junction does not agree with germline; a read error may underlie this. The chain is built from TRBV7-2 and TRBJ2-4; D gene unclear. This CDR3 comprises 14 residues. In germline, CDR1 is SGHTA, CDR2 FQGNSA. In nucleotides, the CDR3 is TGTGCCAGCAGCTTGAGTATATCCAAAAACAGTCAGTACTTC. Translated: CASSLSISKNSQYF.

The table lists this clonotype with many counts. The V and J genes are TRBV5-1 and TRBJ2-5; 7 bases match TRBD2. CDR3 size: 14 residues. V was clipped by 1 base and J by 2 bases; unmatched bases: 2. Germline V gene lookup returns CDR1 SGHRS and CDR2 YFSETQ. The CDR3, as DNA: TGCGCCAGCAGCTTGAATAGCGGGCAAGAGACCCAGTACTTC. It is translated as CASSLNSGQETQYF.

This clonotype was counted a few times. J is TRBJ2-1 and V is TRBV7-2; 11 nucleotides match TRBD2. Germline CDR1 SGHTA, CDR2 FQGNSA. The CDR3 sequence is 16 residues long. V gave up 3 bases and J gave up 4 bases; unmatched junction bases: 5. The CDR3 spells CASSFRLAGPYNEQFF. The DNA of the CDR3 is TGTGCCAGCAGCTTTAGACTAGCGGGACCTTACAATGAGCAGTTCTTC.

This chain joins TRBV29-1 and TRBJ1-2; 9 bases agree with TRBD1. V shed 7 bases and J 5 bases; nucleotides not matched to a gene: 8. This CDR3 comprises 13 residues. Germline CDR1 SQVTM, CDR2 ANQGSEA. The CDR3, as DNA: TGCAGCGCCAGGGACAGGGATAAGTATGGCTACACCTTC. It is translated as CSARDRDKYGYTF.

J is TRBJ2-3 and V is TRBV6-5; no firm D call. This CDR3 has 15 residues. V dropped 0 bases and J dropped 0 bases, with 7 bases sitting between them. Germline values: CDR1 MNHEY, CDR2 SVGAGI. CDR3 DNA: TGTGCCAGCAGTTACTCAGACGCTAGCACAGATACGCAGTATTTT. As protein: CASSYSDASTDTQYF.

Regarding this clonotype: Sequence at one end of the junction differs from germline and may be a read error. This chain joins TRBV3-1 and TRBJ2-7, with TRBD2 matching over 11 bases. From germline, CDR1 is LGHDT and CDR2 YNNKEL (reference sequence). The CDR3 runs 18 residues. The CDR3 spells CACSQSLAGAPGVGEQYF. DNA for the CDR3: TGTGCCTGCAGCCAGTCACTAGCGGGAGCGCCCGGGGTAGGCGAGCAGTACTTC.

This CDR3 is CASSPRGLGMSDEQFF. DNA for the CDR3: TGTGCCAGCAGTCCCAGGGGGCTGGGGATGTCGGATGAGCAGTTCTTC. V is TRBV6-1 and J is TRBJ2-1; 8 positions match TRBD1. With V trimmed by 5 bases and J by 8 bases, 14 bases remained unmatched. The germline gives CDR1 MNHNS, CDR2 SASEGT. This CDR3 is built from 16 residues.

Turning to this clonotype: This may be a read error: a much more frequent sequence differs by one nucleotide. V is TRBV5-1 and J is TRBJ2-1; TRBD2 agrees at 9 bases. Germline-derived CDR1 and CDR2 are SGHRS and YFSETQ. The CDR3 length is 17 residues. With 0 bases clipped from V and 0 bases from J, the junction kept 4 bases outside the gene matches. The CDR3 spells CASSLAAGGSSYNEQFF. CDR3 coding DNA: TGCGCCAGCAGCTTGGCCGCGGGGGGGAGCTCCTACAATGAGCAGTTCTTC. The variable domain in full, completed from reference TRBV5-1 and TRBJ2-1, reads KAGVTQTPRYLIKTRGQQVTLSCSPISGHRSVSWYQQTPGQGLQFLFEYFSETQRNKGNFPGRFSGRQFSNSRSEMNVSTLELGDSALYLCASSLAAGGSSYNEQFFGPGTRLTVL.

The gene calls are TRBV5-1 and TRBJ2-5; tentatively, D is TRBD1 (6 bases). V lost 7 bases and J lost 5, with 21 bases in between. CDR3 length: 15 amino acids. Germline V CDR1 and CDR2: SGHRS, YFSETQ. In DNA, the CDR3 is TGCGCCAGCGGGCCGGGACACACCTCCGGGGAGACCCAGTACTTC. It specifies CASGPGHTSGETQYF.

This clonotype was counted at least ten times. The chain uses TRBV12-3 or TRBV12-4 and TRBJ2-5; a weak D match, TRBD1 (6 bases). Trimming stripped 5 bases from V and 7 bases from J, with 11 bases between. CDR3 size: 12 residues. This CDR3 is CASSPDSGTQYF. CDR3 coding DNA: TGTGCCAGCAGTCCGGACAGCGGGACCCAGTACTTC.

This clonotype has ten or more counts. The rearrangement joins TRBV7-9 to TRBJ2-5; TRBD1 matches at 9 bases. From germline, CDR1 is SEHNR and CDR2 FQNEAQ (reference sequence). Trimming cost V 5 bases and J 2 bases; bases outside gene matches: 9. This CDR3 is 16 amino acids long. Written as DNA, the CDR3 is TGTGCCAGCAGCCCTGGAGACAGGGGGATTCAAGAGACCCAGTACTTC. This translates into CASSPGDRGIQETQYF. Together with reference TRBV7-9 and TRBJ2-5, the CDR3 gives the full variable domain: DTGVSQNPRHKITKRGQNVTFRCDPISEHNRLYWYRQTLGQGPEFLTYFQNEAQLEKSRLLSDRFSAERPKGSFSTLEIQRTEQGDSAMYLCASSPGDRGIQETQYFGPGTRLLVL.

This clonotype was found many times. This chain connects TRBV27 to TRBJ2-7; D possibly uses TRBD1 or TRBD2 (6 bases each). V was trimmed by 7 bases and J by 6 bases, leaving 19 bases between them. This CDR3 comprises 14 residues. Germline CDR1 is MNHEY and CDR2 is SMNVEV (reference sequence). DNA for the CDR3: TGTGCCAGCACCAAAGGGGGGACGCACCGCGAGCAGTACTTC. It specifies CASTKGGTHREQYF.

The chain uses TRBV6-1 and TRBJ1-2; 12 nucleotides align to TRBD1. Trimming removed 4 bases from V and 8 bases from J; junction bases left unmatched: 8. This CDR3 spans 15 amino acids. Germline V CDR1 and CDR2: MNHNS, SASEGT. The CDR3 DNA follows: TGTGCCAGCAGTGCCCCGGGACAGGGGGCGTCGGGCTACACCTTC. It encodes CASSAPGQGASGYTF.

The chain carries TRBV6-2 or TRBV6-3 and TRBJ2-7; 9 nucleotides match TRBD1. The CDR3 loop spans 15 amino acids. With 6 bases clipped from V and 4 bases from J, the junction kept 10 bases outside the gene matches. Germline V CDR1 and CDR2: MNHEY, SVGEGT. The CDR3 bases are TGTGCCAGCAGAAAGCCCGGGACAGGGACATACGAGCAGTACTTC. The encoded protein is CASRKPGTGTYEQYF.

The chain couples TRBV20-1 to TRBJ2-7; D possibly corresponds to TRBD1 (5 bases). The CDR3 sequence is 14 residues long. The V end was cut by 1 base, the J end by 3 bases, with 13 bases between. Per the germline V gene, CDR1 is DFQATT and CDR2 is SNEGSKA (reference sequence). The CDR3: CSARVRAGNYEQYF. The CDR3 DNA reads TGCAGTGCTAGAGTACGGGCAGGGAACTACGAGCAGTACTTC.